The source of this T cell receptor (beta chain) is a study of cytomegalovirus exposure and HLA in healthy donors. Study overall: According to later analysis, the same platform produced the 130 or so validation and about 630 first-cohort repertoires. Points from the study as a whole: For most TCR sequences rarity was the rule, although some public TCRs occurred in many donors. Cytomegalovirus association was assigned to approximately 180 TCR beta chains. The classifier was said to identify cytomegalovirus status with high specificity and sensitivity.

The germline gives CDR1 MGHDK, CDR2 SYGVNS. After removal of 4 bases from V and 9 bases from J, the junction contained 15 bases not matched to a gene. CDR3 length: 16 residues. Sequenced by immunoSEQ multiplex PCR; TCRdb stores in-frame clones only, minus some. The repertoire holds about 260,000 clones, 90% seen once, with 2.5% to 3.5% in the top ten. Turning to this clone: As yet, its antigen is unknown.

The clonotype originates from a woman in her twenties or thirties in good health and CMV-seronegative. Sequencing was done on a sample of PBMCs. V is TRBV25-1 and J is TRBJ2-1; 7 bases agree with TRBD2. CDR3 loop: CASSGTTSPPGVEQFF. Written as DNA, the CDR3 is TGTGCCAGCAGTGGGACGACTAGCCCGCCCGGTGTTGAGCAGTTCTTC.